The 8 T cell receptor beta chains listed next were all sequenced from one sample in a study of blood T cell repertoires in COVID-19. Here immunoSEQ multiplex PCR was the method, and the copy in TCRdb shows in-frame clones only, minus some. In the table there are around 250,000 clones, roughly 89% of which are singletons. The sequenced material came from peripheral blood. The receptors were sampled from a man aged 25 to 40 who had recovered from COVID-19.

This clone was counted only a few times. The rearrangement links TRBV4-3 to TRBJ2-5, with D maybe TRBD2 (5 bases). Trimming took off 0 bases at V and 4 bases at J, with 15 bases between the two ends. The length of the CDR3 is 16 residues. Germline values: CDR1 LGHNA, CDR2 YSLEER. CDR3 protein: CASSQDLTRKGETQYF. The DNA of the CDR3 is TGCGCCAGCAGCCAAGATCTAACTAGAAAGGGAGAGACCCAGTACTTC.

The chain joins TRBV6-1 to TRBJ1-5, with 7 nucleotides matching TRBD1. CDR1 is MNHNS, CDR2 SASEGT, per germline. The CDR3 runs to 15 residues. V lost 3 bases, J lost 6 bases, and 8 bases stayed unmatched. CDR3 loop: CASSDPLQGSQPQHF. Written as DNA, the CDR3 is TGTGCCAGCAGTGACCCGTTACAGGGGAGTCAGCCCCAGCATTTT.

V gene TRBV11-2 combines with J gene TRBJ2-1; the match to TRBD1 covers 10 bases. Losses at the gene ends were 7 bases for V and 4 bases for J; bases not matched to a gene: 7. Germline loops: CDR1 SGHAT, CDR2 FQNNGV. The CDR3 sequence is 15 residues long. The CDR3 region has the DNA TGTGCCAGCAACAACGTGGGACAGGGGTACAATGAGCAGTTCTTC. Protein product: CASNNVGQGYNEQFF.

This chain joins TRBV19 and TRBJ1-4; D unclear. Germline CDR1 LNHDA, CDR2 SQIVND (reference sequence). The V end was cut by 3 bases, the J end by 3 bases, with 5 bases between. The CDR3 covers 13 residues. DNA of the CDR3: TGTGCCAGTAGTATCATCCCTAATGAAAAACTGTTTTTT. It codes for CASSIIPNEKLFF.

V and J are TRBV9 and TRBJ1-2; tentative D call: TRBD1 (5 bases). CDR1 is SGDLS, CDR2 YYNGEE, per germline. V gave up 3 bases and J gave up 2 bases, with 11 bases separating them. CDR3 length: 14 residues. CDR3 sequence reads: CASSARQLNYGYTF. The CDR3 coding sequence is TGTGCCAGCAGCGCACGACAGTTGAACTATGGCTACACCTTC.

The chain combines TRBV3-1 (or the pseudogene TRBV3-2) with TRBJ2-6; the match to TRBD1 covers 10 bases. CDR3 length equals 18 residues. The germline V gene encodes CDR1 LGHDT and CDR2 YNNKEL (reference sequence). V was pared by 4 bases and J by 2 bases, with 8 bases of the junction left unmatched. CDR3 in amino acids: CASSPDRGSPAGANVLTF. Here the CDR3 DNA reads TGTGCCAGCAGCCCGGACAGGGGGAGTCCCGCTGGGGCCAACGTCCTGACTTTC.

CDR3 protein: CASSDGGASYNEQFF. The CDR3 DNA reads as TGTGCCAGCAGTGACGGGGGTGCATCCTACAATGAGCAGTTCTTC. The chain employs TRBV6-1 and TRBJ2-1; possibly TRBD2 for D (6 bases). With 3 bases removed from V and 1 base from J, the gap between germline ends came to 10 bases. The CDR3 runs 15 residues. Germline-derived CDR1 and CDR2 are MNHNS and SASEGT.

This chain joins TRBV15 and TRBJ2-5, with D unresolved. Per germline, CDR1 LNHNV and CDR2 YYDKDF (reference sequence). V was cut by 2 bases and J by 4 bases, with 8 bases left in between. This CDR3 has 13 residues. CDR3 bases: TGTGCCACCAGCAGACCCCTAATAGAGACCCAGTACTTC. Encoded protein: CATSRPLIETQYF.